The next 16 T cell receptor beta chains were all read from a single sample in a study of cytomegalovirus exposure and HLA in healthy donors (dated by TCRdb to about 2017). The method was the immunoSEQ multiplex PCR assay. A mixture of 60 forward primers for TCR Vbeta segments and 13 reverse primers for TCR Jbeta segments was used in the multiplex PCR. TCRdb re-hosts the immuneACCESS table, in-frame sequences only. Its copies lack some clones; in the studies checked, an unresolved V gene accounts for under half of them, and the cause for the rest is not known. In all, the sample holds about 190,000 clones, and approximately 70% of those were seen once. The top ten clonotypes cover approximately 3% of the sample. The source material was PBMCs. These receptors originate from a woman aged 25 to 39 in good health and CMV-seropositive.

The chain links TRBV6-5 to TRBJ2-5; D gene ambiguous. The J call may be wrong; the DNA end is better matched by TRBJ2-7. The CDR3 contains 11 residues. CDR1 is MNHEY, CDR2 SVGAGI, per germline. CDR3 protein: CASSYSNEQYF. The CDR3 bases are TGTGCCAGCAGTTACTCGAACGAGCAGTACTTC.

This clone was counted a few times. The chain has TRBV6-5 and TRBJ2-5; D may be TRBD2 (6 bases). This CDR3 has 15 amino acids. The V and J ends lost 5 bases and 5 bases respectively, with 18 bases between them. The V gene's germline CDR1 is MNHEY and CDR2 SVGAGI. This chain's CDR3 is CASSTGTGLWETQYF. The CDR3 DNA reads as TGTGCCAGCAGTACCGGGACTGGCTTATGGGAGACCCAGTACTTC.

The V and J genes are TRBV15 and TRBJ2-2; a possible D gene is TRBD2 (5 bases). Trimming stripped 1 base from V and 5 bases from J, with 14 bases between. CDR1 is LNHNV, CDR2 YYDKDF, per germline (reference sequence). This CDR3 has 16 residues. CDR3 DNA sequence: TGTGCCACCAGCAGAGCAGCAGCGGCACTAACCGGGGAGCTGTTTTTT. It is translated as CATSRAAAALTGELFF.

V usage is TRBV6-1 and J usage is TRBJ1-1; possible D gene TRBD1, 5 bases. Trimming cost V 5 bases and J 3 bases, with 10 bases left between them. There are 13 residues in the CDR3. Germline CDR1 and CDR2: MNHNS and SASEGT. The CDR3 DNA reads TGTGCCAGCAGTTATATACAGGACACTGAAGCTTTCTTT. It yields the protein CASSYIQDTEAFF.

The rearrangement uses TRBV6-5 and TRBJ2-3; 8 bases agree with TRBD2. The V and J ends lost 11 bases and 5 bases, in that order; junction bases with no gene match: 6. The CDR3 extends over 12 amino acids. Germline-derived CDR1 and CDR2 are MNHEY and SVGAGI. Here the CDR3 DNA reads TGTGCCTCCGGGGGGGGGCTAGATACGCAGTATTTT. Translating it yields CASGGGLDTQYF.

This clone was detected a few times. The genes are TRBV29-1 and TRBJ2-3; 11 nucleotides line up with TRBD2. Germline V CDR1 and CDR2: SQVTM, ANQGSEA. The CDR3 sequence is 17 residues long. The J segment lost 6 bases and the V segment lost 2 bases, leaving 13 bases of the junction unmatched. CDR3 amino acids: CSVEPAGVAGGVDTQYF. For the CDR3, the DNA is TGCAGCGTTGAACCTGCGGGGGTAGCGGGAGGGGTGGATACGCAGTATTTT.

This clone showed up just a few times. The rearrangement joins TRBV5-4 to TRBJ2-1, with D tentatively TRBD2 (5 bases). The CDR3 covers 15 residues. Germline V CDR1 and CDR2: SGHNT, YYREEE (reference sequence). V was pared by 1 base and J by 3 bases, with 11 bases between. CDR3 loop: CASSLTGRGYNEQFF. The CDR3, as DNA: TGTGCCAGCAGCTTGACGGGGAGAGGCTACAATGAGCAGTTCTTC.

This clone occurred once. V gene TRBV10-3 combines with J gene TRBJ1-4; no firm D call. The CDR3 has 13 residues. V lost 7 bases to trimming and J lost 3 bases, with 9 bases between them. CDR1 and CDR2 (germline): ENHRY, SYGVKD. The CDR3 region is CAIKSGANEKLFF. The CDR3 DNA follows: TGTGCCATCAAAAGCGGGGCTAATGAAAAACTGTTTTTT.

The chain combines TRBV27 with TRBJ2-7; D is undetermined. CDR1 MNHEY and CDR2 SMNVEV come from the germline V gene (reference sequence). Trimming left V 5 bases short and J 0 bases short, with 11 bases between. This CDR3 has 14 residues. CDR3 nucleotide sequence: TGTGCCAGCAGTCTTTACGGGTCCTCCTACGAGCAGTACTTC. It translates to CASSLYGSSYEQYF.

The genes are TRBV5-1 and TRBJ2-1, with 13 bases aligning to TRBD2. V was pared by 1 base and J by 0 bases, with 10 bases of the junction left unmatched. Per germline, CDR1 SGHRS and CDR2 YFSETQ. CDR3 length equals 20 residues. The DNA of the CDR3 is TGCGCCAGCAGCTTGAGCCGACTAGCGGGAGGAGAGAGCTCCTACAATGAGCAGTTCTTC. Its translation is CASSLSRLAGGESSYNEQFF.

The chain recombines TRBV5-4 with TRBJ2-7; possible D gene TRBD1, 6 bases. Deletions cut 1 base from V and 1 base from J, with 9 bases between. The CDR3 covers 14 residues. The germline V gene has CDR1 SGHNT and CDR2 YYREEE (reference sequence). For the CDR3, the DNA is TGTGCCAGCAGCTTGCGGGGACAATCCTACGAGCAGTACTTC. This gives the protein CASSLRGQSYEQYF.

This chain links TRBV2 with TRBJ2-7; weak D call: TRBD2 (6 bases). CDR3 length equals 16 residues. Germline assignment: CDR1 SNHLY and CDR2 FYNNEI. V was pared by 4 bases and J by 6 bases, with 22 bases between. CDR3 sequence (DNA): TGTGCCAGCAGTGTAATGCCATGGGGGGATGGCGCCGAGCAGTACTTC. Translated: CASSVMPWGDGAEQYF. The entire variable domain, with the rest obtained from reference TRBV2 and TRBJ2-7, is as follows: EPEVTQTPSHQVTQMGQEVILRCVPISNHLYFYWYRQILGQKVEFLVSFYNNEISEKSEIFDDQFSVERPDGSNFTLKIRSTKLEDSAMYFCASSVMPWGDGAEQYFGPGTRLTVT.

This clone was detected a few times. This sequence joins TRBV2 and TRBJ1-2; D ambiguous. The CDR3 spans 13 residues. V was shortened by 4 bases and J by 7 bases, with 13 bases between the two germline ends. The germline V gene has CDR1 SNHLY and CDR2 FYNNEI. In DNA, the CDR3 is TGTGCCAGCAGTGTGGGAGGGATCTCTGGCTACACCTTC. It codes for CASSVGGISGYTF.

The chain couples TRBV6-5 to TRBJ2-3; no clear D gene. The CDR3 length is 13 residues. Deletions cut 7 bases from V and 2 bases from J, with 10 bases between. Looked up from germline, CDR1 is MNHEY and CDR2 is SVGAGI. CDR3 sequence (DNA): TGTGCCAGCACGCTCACCTACACAGATACGCAGTATTTT. As protein: CASTLTYTDTQYF.

CDR3 sequence (DNA): TGTGCCAGCGGTGCAGGGGGGAACAATCAGCCCCAGCATTTT. It yields the protein CASGAGGNNQPQHF. The gene calls are TRBV2 and TRBJ1-5; TRBD1 agrees at 7 bases. Germline V CDR1 and CDR2: SNHLY, FYNNEI. The V gene end was trimmed by 8 bases and the J gene end by 3 bases; junction bases not matched to a gene: 7. The CDR3 loop spans 14 amino acids.

The chain carries TRBV27 and TRBJ2-5; maybe TRBD2 (5 bases). The assigned J gene may be wrong: the sequence end matches TRBJ2-7 better. Germline CDR1 reads MNHEY; CDR2 reads SMNVEV (reference sequence). The length of the CDR3 is 15 residues. The CDR3 here is CASSLRAGPFYEQYF. CDR3 coding DNA: TGTGCCAGCAGTTTACGGGCGGGCCCATTCTACGAGCAGTACTTC.